A single sample is the source of the 22 T cell receptor beta chains below, sequenced in a study of T cells in Graves' hyperthyroidism and ophthalmopathy. RNA transcripts served as the template for amplifying TCR beta CDR3 regions. Carried out on the TCR CDR3, a first-round RT-PCR used the HTBI primer set. One entry per CDR3 protein, called by TCRdb with MiXCR from the multiplex PCR reads. Seen here are around 440,000 distinct CDR3 sequences, less than 20% observed once, and the top ten hold roughly 14%. The material sequenced was blood. The origin of the receptors is a woman under 30 with Graves' hyperthyroidism.

This clonotype has at least ten counts. Its ends do not fully match the called genes, so a read error is possible. The chain joins TRBV7-7 to TRBJ2-1; the D gene is possibly TRBD1 (5 bases). CDR3 length: 13 amino acids. Germline V gene sequence: CDR1 SSHAT, CDR2 FNYEAQ (reference sequence). CDR3 residues: CASSFVRGNEQFF. The CDR3 nucleotides are TGTGCTAGCAGCTTTGTAAGGGGCAATGAGCAGTTCTTC.

This clonotype was found a few times. Here the CDR3 DNA reads TGCAGCGTTGTCAGGGCCTACGAGCAGTACTTC. Protein: CSVVRAYEQYF. The chain employs TRBV29-1 and TRBJ2-7; TRBD1 might be the D (5 bases). V lost 4 bases and J lost 2, with 6 bases in between. The CDR3 sequence is 11 residues long. Germline V CDR1 and CDR2: SQVTM, ANQGSEA.

This clonotype was seen a handful of times. The chain is built from TRBV11-2 and TRBJ1-5; tentative D call: TRBD1 (5 bases). The CDR3 has 15 residues. Trimming stripped 4 bases from V and 6 bases from J, with 16 bases between. Per the germline V gene, CDR1 is SGHAT and CDR2 is FQNNGV. The chain's CDR3 is CASSSPGEGPQPQHF. The CDR3, as DNA: TGTGCCAGCAGCTCCCCCGGGGAGGGGCCTCAGCCCCAGCATTTT.

The chain carries TRBV6-5 and TRBJ1-2; TRBD1 aligns across 7 bases. The CDR3 is 13 amino acids. CDR1 and CDR2 from the germline V gene are MNHEY and SVGAGI. The ends lost 4 bases at V and 8 bases at J; junction bases unmatched: 7. Here the CDR3 DNA reads TGTGCCAGCAGTTCCGAGACAGGGTTGGGCTACACCTTC. Amino acid sequence: CASSSETGLGYTF.

This clonotype was detected a few times. This sequence joins TRBV4-1 and TRBJ2-7, with D unresolved. Germline loops: CDR1 MGHRA, CDR2 YSYEKL. This CDR3 contains 14 residues. Trimming left V 3 bases short and J 1 base short, with 10 bases between. CDR3 nucleotide sequence: TGCGCCAGCAGCCATCCCCCTTCGTCCTACGAGCAGTACTTC. It is translated as CASSHPPSSYEQYF.

Only a few counts were recorded for this clonotype. The chain combines TRBV19 with TRBJ1-5; TRBD1 agrees at 7 bases. Trimming at V came to 10 bases and at J to 0 bases, leaving 12 bases not matched to a gene. Germline V gene data show CDR1 as LNHDA and CDR2 as SQIVND (reference sequence). CDR3 length: 16 amino acids. CDR3 coding DNA: TGTGCCAACAAAATAGGGGGCAGTCCTAGCAATCAGCCCCAGCATTTT. It translates to CANKIGGSPSNQPQHF.

This clonotype has ten or more counts. The rearrangement uses TRBV20-1 and TRBJ1-1; tentative D call: TRBD1 (5 bases). The V and J ends lost 0 bases and 0 bases respectively, with 11 bases between them. CDR1 and CDR2 from the germline V gene are DFQATT and SNEGSKA (reference sequence). The CDR3 consists of 15 residues. The CDR3 sequence is CSARDVEGMNTEAFF. The CDR3 DNA reads as TGCAGTGCTAGAGACGTAGAGGGGATGAACACTGAAGCTTTCTTT.

This clonotype came up many times. The chain employs TRBV28 and TRBJ1-1; 9 nucleotides line up with TRBD1. The CDR3 covers 16 residues. In germline, CDR1 is MDHEN, CDR2 SYDVKM. V shed 3 bases, J shed 0 bases, and the junction held 5 bases outside the gene matches. The CDR3 DNA follows: TGTGCCAGCAGTTTTTACAGGGGGCCCATGAACACTGAAGCTTTCTTT. Amino acids: CASSFYRGPMNTEAFF.

This clonotype was counted ten times or more. V gene TRBV7-3 combines with J gene TRBJ2-2, with 10 bases matching TRBD2. The CDR3 is 15 amino acids. Germline lookup yields CDR1 SGHTA and CDR2 FQGTGA. The V segment lost 3 bases and the J segment 5 bases; nucleotides outside the gene matches: 3. The CDR3 nucleotides are TGTGCCAGCAGCTTTAGCGGGGGGCAAACCGGGGAGCTGTTTTTT. Amino acid sequence: CASSFSGGQTGELFF.

At least ten counts were recorded for this clonotype. The chain uses TRBV28 and TRBJ1-1, with 7 bases matching TRBD1. Germline trimming cut 6 bases from V and 8 bases from J; bases unmatched to any gene: 6. Germline V gene lookup returns CDR1 MDHEN and CDR2 SYDVKM. The length of the CDR3 is 12 residues. DNA of the CDR3: TGTGCCAGCAGCCCGGACAGGATAGAAGCTTTCTTT. As protein: CASSPDRIEAFF. Combining the CDR3 with reference TRBV28 and TRBJ1-1 gives the whole variable domain DVKVTQSSRYLVKRTGEKVFLECVQDMDHENMFWYRQDPGLGLRLIYFSYDVKMKEKGDIPEGYSVSREKKERFSLILESASTNQTSMYLCASSPDRIEAFFGQGTRLTVV.

The sample holds many counts of this clonotype. This chain connects TRBV6-5 to TRBJ1-1; 10 bases are shared with TRBD1. The germline gives CDR1 MNHEY, CDR2 SVGAGI. The CDR3 runs 19 residues. The J segment lost 1 base and the V segment lost 2 bases, leaving 13 bases of the junction unmatched. CDR3 nucleotide sequence: TGTGCCAGCAGTTACAGGTTGGGGACAGGGGCCCCAAAGAACACTGAAGCTTTCTTT. This encodes CASSYRLGTGAPKNTEAFF.

About this clonotype: An end of the junction differs from the germline gene, which may be a read error. The V gene is TRBV3-1, the J gene TRBJ1-3, with D hard to call. The V gene's germline CDR1 is LGHDT and CDR2 YNNKEL (reference sequence). The CDR3 contains 14 residues. The CDR3 nucleotides are TGTGCCAGCAGCCCGTTCAGGTCTGGAAACTCCATATATTTT. This sequence encodes CASSPFRSGNSIYF.

This clonotype was detected many times. The chain has TRBV12-3 or TRBV12-4 and TRBJ2-7; possible D gene TRBD1, 5 bases. The CDR3 is 15 amino acids. V was trimmed by 6 bases and J by 0 bases, leaving 15 bases between them. CDR3 sequence reads: CASSLNPTASYEQYF. In nucleotides, the CDR3 is TGTGCCAGCAGCCTGAACCCGACAGCCTCCTACGAGCAGTACTTC.

The V gene is TRBV14, the J gene TRBJ1-1; no clear D. The CDR3 contains 12 residues. The ends were cut back, 2 bases at V and 8 bases at J, with 9 bases in the middle. The germline V gene has CDR1 SGHDN and CDR2 FVKESK. This CDR3 is CASSQSQVEAFF. The DNA of the CDR3 is TGTGCCAGCAGCCAATCGCAGGTAGAAGCTTTCTTT.

This clonotype has at least ten counts. The J gene is TRBJ1-1, the V gene TRBV5-1; 10 bases match TRBD1. CDR3 length: 14 amino acids. With V trimmed by 5 bases and J by 0 bases, 1 base remained unmatched. Germline CDR1 reads SGHRS; CDR2 reads YFSETQ. Written as DNA, the CDR3 is TGCGCCAGCAGTGGACAGGGGGTGAACACTGAAGCTTTCTTT. Its protein is CASSGQGVNTEAFF. The whole variable domain, filled in from reference TRBV5-1 and TRBJ1-1, reads KAGVTQTPRYLIKTRGQQVTLSCSPISGHRSVSWYQQTPGQGLQFLFEYFSETQRNKGNFPGRFSGRQFSNSRSEMNVSTLELGDSALYLCASSGQGVNTEAFFGQGTRLTVV.

This clonotype has at least ten counts. V gene TRBV12-3 or TRBV12-4 combines with J gene TRBJ2-5, with D tentatively TRBD2 (6 bases). Trimming pared 5 bases from V and 5 bases from J, leaving 18 bases between. The CDR3 covers 15 residues. The CDR3 sequence: CASSVSVGGMETQYF. The CDR3, as DNA: TGTGCCAGCAGTGTCTCTGTCGGCGGGATGGAGACCCAGTACTTC.

On this clonotype itself: Being one base from a much bigger clone, this may be a read error. The chain carries TRBV3-1 and TRBJ1-1, with D possibly matching TRBD1 (6 bases). From germline, CDR1 is LGHDT and CDR2 YNNKEL (reference sequence). The CDR3 is made up of 15 amino acids. Here the CDR3 DNA reads TGTGCCAGCAGCCAACCTTCGGGGGGCCGAACTGAAGCTCTCTTT. Its translation is CASSQPSGGRTEALF.

The chain is built from TRBV29-1 and TRBJ2-2; 8 bases line up with TRBD1. The CDR3 is 16 residues long. Trimming took 3 bases from V and 5 from J; bases not matched to a gene: 11. The germline V gene encodes CDR1 SQVTM and CDR2 ANQGSEA. The CDR3 protein is CSVDDGQGARTGELFF. The DNA for the CDR3 is TGCAGCGTTGATGATGGGCAGGGGGCGCGAACCGGGGAGCTGTTTTTT.

The chain has TRBV20-1 and TRBJ2-7; D is ambiguous. This CDR3 has 14 amino acids. V lost 6 bases to trimming and J lost 9 bases, with 24 bases between them. CDR1 and CDR2 (germline): DFQATT, SNEGSKA (reference sequence). The CDR3 coding sequence is TGCAGTGCCATCAGAGGCTCCGAGAGCTCTTGGCAGTACTTC. Residues: CSAIRGSESSWQYF.

The CDR3 is CASSHRTSGRGGTDTQYF. The DNA for the CDR3 is TGTGCCAGCAGCCACAGGACTAGCGGGAGGGGCGGCACAGATACGCAGTATTTT. This chain uses TRBV11-1 with TRBJ2-3; 15 positions match TRBD2. Per germline, CDR1 SGHAT and CDR2 FQDESV (reference sequence). This CDR3 spans 18 amino acids. The V and J ends lost 5 bases and 1 base, in that order; junction bases with no gene match: 7. The whole variable domain, remainder taken from reference TRBV11-1 and TRBJ2-3, is EAEVAQSPRYKITEKSQAVAFWCDPISGHATLYWYRQILGQGPELLVQFQDESVVDDSQLPKDRFSAERLKGVDSTLKIQPAELGDSAMYLCASSHRTSGRGGTDTQYFGPGTRLTVL.

Remarks on this clonotype: A junction boundary mismatches the germline segment, possibly from a read error. Here the CDR3 reads CANSPGGATDTQYF. CDR3 nucleotide sequence: TGCGCCAACAGCCCGGGGGGAGCCACAGATACGCAGTATTTT. This sequence joins TRBV5-1 and TRBJ2-3; 7 bases are shared with TRBD2. Per germline, CDR1 SGHRS and CDR2 YFSETQ. This CDR3 spans 14 amino acids.

The rearrangement uses TRBV4-1 and TRBJ2-7, with a weak D call TRBD2 (5 bases). The CDR3 sequence is 14 residues long. The V gene's germline CDR1 is MGHRA and CDR2 YSYEKL. V dropped 4 bases and J dropped 3 bases, with 13 bases sitting between them. The CDR3 nucleotides are TGCGCCAGCAGCCGGTGGGCGGGCTACTACGAGCAGTACTTC. This gives the protein CASSRWAGYYEQYF.